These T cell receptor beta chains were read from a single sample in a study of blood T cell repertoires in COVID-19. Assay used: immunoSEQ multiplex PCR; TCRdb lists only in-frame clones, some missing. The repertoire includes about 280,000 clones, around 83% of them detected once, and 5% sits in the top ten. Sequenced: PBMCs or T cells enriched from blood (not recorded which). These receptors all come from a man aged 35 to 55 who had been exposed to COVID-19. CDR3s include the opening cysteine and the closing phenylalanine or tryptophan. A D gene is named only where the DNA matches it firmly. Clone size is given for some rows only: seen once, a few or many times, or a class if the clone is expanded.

DNA: TGTGCCAGCAGCCAAGGAGGGCCCACTGAAGCTTTCTTT
CDR3: CASSQGGPTEAFF
V: TRBV4-2
size: few
J: TRBJ1-1
D: -

DNA: TGTGCCAGCAGCCCCCCCGGTACGGACACTGAAGCTTTCTTT
CDR3: CASSPPGTDTEAFF
V: TRBV7-6
size: few
J: TRBJ1-1
D: -

DNA: TGTGCCTGGACTAACAGGGTAGTCGAAAAACTGTTTTTT
CDR3: CAWTNRVVEKLFF
V: TRBV30
size: -
J: TRBJ1-4
D: -

DNA: TGTGCCAGCAGTTCCGACAGGGTAGGTCAGCCCCAGCATTTT
CDR3: CASSSDRVGQPQHF
V: TRBV6-5
size: -
J: TRBJ1-5
D: TRBD1

DNA: TGTGCCAGCTCACCAGCGGGTTACAATGAGCAGTTCTTC
CDR3: CASSPAGYNEQFF
V: TRBV18
size: -
J: TRBJ2-1
D: -

DNA: TGTGCCAGCAGCTTTTTGAGGGCTGAAGCTTTCTTT
CDR3: CASSFLRAEAFF
V: TRBV11-3
size: -
J: TRBJ1-1
D: -

DNA: TGTGCCAGCAGTTTTCAGATTGTGAATGAGCAGTTCTTC
CDR3: CASSFQIVNEQFF
V: TRBV12-3/TRBV12-4
size: -
J: TRBJ2-1
D: -

DNA: TGTGCCTGGAGTGGTGTTAGCGGGAGGTCCGGCGGGGAGCTGTTTTTT
CDR3: CAWSGVSGRSGGELFF
V: TRBV30
size: -
J: TRBJ2-2
D: TRBD2

DNA: TGTGCCAGCAGCTTAAATCACCGATCAGGGCGCGAGCAGTACTTC
CDR3: CASSLNHRSGREQYF
V: TRBV7-3
size: -
J: TRBJ2-7
D: -

DNA: TGTGCCACCAGGGAAGAACAGGGCCTAACCTATGGCTACACCTTC
CDR3: CATREEQGLTYGYTF
V: TRBV24-1
size: -
J: TRBJ1-2
D: -

DNA: TGTGCCAGCAGTGTCCGCGGGGACTCCTACAATGAGCAGTTCTTC
CDR3: CASSVRGDSYNEQFF
V: TRBV11-2
size: -
J: TRBJ2-1
D: -

DNA: TGCAGTGCTGCGGGAGTCGAGCAGTTCTTC
CDR3: CSAAGVEQFF
V: TRBV20-1
size: -
J: TRBJ2-1
D: TRBD2

DNA: TGTGCCACCAGTGACCCGCTCCAGGTATACAATGAGCAGTTCTTC
CDR3: CATSDPLQVYNEQFF
V: TRBV24-1
size: -
J: TRBJ2-1
D: -

DNA: TGTGCCAGTAGTATAAGGACAGGGGTCGGGCCCCAGCATTTT
CDR3: CASSIRTGVGPQHF
V: TRBV19
size: -
J: TRBJ1-5
D: TRBD1

DNA: TGTGCCAGCTCACCACCGAAGGGGGCGAACACCGGGGAGCTGTTTTTT
CDR3: CASSPPKGANTGELFF
V: TRBV18
size: -
J: TRBJ2-2
D: -

DNA: TGTGCCAGTAGTATAGGAGGGCTCCCCCAGCATTTT
CDR3: CASSIGGLPQHF
V: TRBV19
size: -
J: TRBJ1-5
D: -

DNA: TGTGCCTGGAGTGTACTAGGAAACACCATATATTTT
CDR3: CAWSVLGNTIYF
V: TRBV30
size: -
J: TRBJ1-3
D: -

DNA: TGTGCCAGCAGCTCGCCCCGGTGGGGGACACCGCTAAGGACTAGTCAGCCCCAGCATTTT
CDR3: CASSSPRWGTPLRTSQPQHF
V: TRBV13
size: -
J: TRBJ1-5
D: -

DNA: TGCAGCGTTGAAGATTCAGGGGGTAGTCTCTATGGCTACACCTTC
CDR3: CSVEDSGGSLYGYTF
V: TRBV29-1
size: once
J: TRBJ1-2
D: TRBD1

DNA: TGTGCCACCAGCAGGGGAGGGAACTATGGCTACACCTTC
CDR3: CATSRGGNYGYTF
V: TRBV15
size: -
J: TRBJ1-2
D: -

DNA: TGTGCCACCAGTGAGGGGGACAGGCAGCACAATCAGCCCCAGCATTTT
CDR3: CATSEGDRQHNQPQHF
V: TRBV24-1
size: -
J: TRBJ1-5
D: TRBD1

DNA: TGTGCCAGCAGCCTCGATTTGGACTCTCCTTCAACCGGGGAGCTGTTTTTT
CDR3: CASSLDLDSPSTGELFF
V: TRBV7-3
size: -
J: TRBJ2-2
D: -